This TCR beta chain was obtained from a study of CD8+ T cells in alopecia areata. Across the whole study: It was oral tofacitinib, at 5 to 10 mg twice daily, that treated patients received. Tofacitinib lasted 6 to 18 months, then 6 months off drug.

Treatment indicated: oral pan-JAK inhibitor, 5-10 mg twice daily. Study observations and caveats: For lesional scalp, especially alopecia totalis/universalis, clonality was higher than in normal scalp. The presence of one nonresponder keeps the tie between baseline CD8+ expansion and response uncertain.

This clone has more than one count but fewer than ten. Its antigen remains unidentified. The CDR3 loop spans 14 amino acids. J was trimmed by 3 bases and V by 5 bases; bases with no gene match: 5. The germline CDR1 and CDR2 sequences are MNHEY and SMNVEV (reference sequence). RNA was extracted and reverse transcribed into cDNA as the sequencing template. Some clones are missing from TCRdb's copy, which holds only in-frame ones; the method was immunoSEQ multiplex PCR. The sample lists approximately 43,000 clones; 55% to 75% were seen once. The source was CD8+ T cells sorted from blood, collected at week 4, from a patient treated with tofacitinib. The sequence derives from a human donor with alopecia areata. The chain links TRBV27 to TRBJ2-3, with 7 nucleotides matching TRBD1. CDR3: CASSHRDSTDTQYF. The CDR3 DNA reads as TGTGCCAGCAGTCATCGGGACAGTACAGATACGCAGTATTTT.